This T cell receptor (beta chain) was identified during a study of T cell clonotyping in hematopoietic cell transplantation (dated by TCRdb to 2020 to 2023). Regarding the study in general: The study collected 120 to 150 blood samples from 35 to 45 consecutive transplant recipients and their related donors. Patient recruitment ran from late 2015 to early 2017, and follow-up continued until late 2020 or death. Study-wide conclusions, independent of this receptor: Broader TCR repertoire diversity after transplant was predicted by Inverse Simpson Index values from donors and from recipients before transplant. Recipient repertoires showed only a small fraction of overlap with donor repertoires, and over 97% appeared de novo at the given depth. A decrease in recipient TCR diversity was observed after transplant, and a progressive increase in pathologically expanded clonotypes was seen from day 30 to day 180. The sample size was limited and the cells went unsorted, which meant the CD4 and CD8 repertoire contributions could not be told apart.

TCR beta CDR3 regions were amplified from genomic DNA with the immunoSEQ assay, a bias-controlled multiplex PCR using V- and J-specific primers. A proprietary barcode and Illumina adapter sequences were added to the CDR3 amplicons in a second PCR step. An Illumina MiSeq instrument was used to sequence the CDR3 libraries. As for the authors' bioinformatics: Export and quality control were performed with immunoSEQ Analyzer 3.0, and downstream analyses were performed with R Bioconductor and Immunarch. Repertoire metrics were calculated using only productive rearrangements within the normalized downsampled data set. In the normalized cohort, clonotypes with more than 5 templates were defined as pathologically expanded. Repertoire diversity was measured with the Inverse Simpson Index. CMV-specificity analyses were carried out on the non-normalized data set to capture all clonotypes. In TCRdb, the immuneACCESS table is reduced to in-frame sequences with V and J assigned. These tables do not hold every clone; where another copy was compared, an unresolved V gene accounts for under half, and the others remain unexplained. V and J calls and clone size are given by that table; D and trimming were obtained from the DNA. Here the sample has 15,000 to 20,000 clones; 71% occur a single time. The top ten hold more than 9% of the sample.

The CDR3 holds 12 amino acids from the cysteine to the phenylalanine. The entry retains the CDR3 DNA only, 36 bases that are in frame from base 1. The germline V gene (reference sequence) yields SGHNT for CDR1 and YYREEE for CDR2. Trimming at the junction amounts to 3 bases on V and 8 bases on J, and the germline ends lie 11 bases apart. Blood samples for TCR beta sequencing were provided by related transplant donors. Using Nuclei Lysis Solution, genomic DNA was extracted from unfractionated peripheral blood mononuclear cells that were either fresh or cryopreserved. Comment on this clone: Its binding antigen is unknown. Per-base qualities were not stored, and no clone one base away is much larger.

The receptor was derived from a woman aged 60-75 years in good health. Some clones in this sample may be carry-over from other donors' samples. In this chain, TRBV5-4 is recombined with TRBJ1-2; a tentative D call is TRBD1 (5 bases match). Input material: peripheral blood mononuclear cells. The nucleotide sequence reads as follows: TGTGCCAGCAGCTCCCAGGGTTGGGGCTACACCTTC. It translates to CASSSQGWGYTF.